This entry is about one T cell receptor (beta chain). This sample stems from a study of blood T cells in healthy people across ages. Combining a sample-barcoded 5' primer with a J-beta primer mix, a second PCR ran for about 6 to 11 cycles. TCRdb re-analysed the 5' RACE reads in MiXCR, keeping a single row per CDR3 protein. Among approximately 800,000 distinct CDR3 sequences listed, about three fifths were seen once. The germline V gene encodes CDR1 SGDLS and CDR2 YYNGEE. The CDR3 length is 14 residues. Trimming took off 3 bases at V and 3 bases at J, with 13 bases between the two ends. The source is a man between 25 and 39 years old in good health. The chain is built from TRBV9 and TRBJ2-7, with D perhaps being TRBD1 or TRBD2 (6 bases each). The sample taken for sequencing was blood. CDR3 in amino acids: CASSGGTPNYEQYF. The CDR3 DNA is TGTGCCAGCAGCGGCGGGACACCGAACTACGAGCAGTACTTC.